These T cell receptor beta chains were read from a single sample in a study of CD8 T cells in ankylosing spondylitis. MiXCR was run by TCRdb on the 5' RACE reads, yielding one entry per CDR3 protein. Here the sample spans more than 400,000 distinct CDR3 sequences, roughly 5.3% being singletons. The sequencing sample was made of blood, either unsorted or a sorted T cell fraction (not recorded which). Source of these receptors: a male donor with ankylosing spondylitis. Both conserved end residues are part of each CDR3. D genes are given only for firm matches. A clone size is listed for some rows: how often the clone was seen (once, few, many), or a class if it is expanded.

J gene: TRBJ1-2
V gene: TRBV28
D gene: TRBD1
clone size: many
CDR3 DNA: TGTGCCAGCAGGCCGGGACAGCACTATGGCTACACCTTC
CDR3 protein: CASRPGQHYGYTF

J gene: TRBJ2-1
V gene: TRBV7-9
D gene: TRBD2
clone size: many
CDR3 DNA: TGTGCCAGCAGGGATATCGGGGGGAATGAGCAGTTCTTC
CDR3 protein: CASRDIGGNEQFF

J gene: TRBJ1-1
V gene: TRBV20-1
D gene: .
clone size: many
CDR3 DNA: TGCAGTGCCAGAGGCCCATCAAAAACTGAAGCTTTCTTT
CDR3 protein: CSARGPSKTEAFF

J gene: TRBJ2-7
V gene: TRBV28
D gene: .
clone size: many
CDR3 DNA: TGTGCCAGCAGTCCCCCAGGTTACGAGCAGTACTTC
CDR3 protein: CASSPPGYEQYF

J gene: TRBJ2-5
V gene: TRBV5-1
D gene: TRBD2
clone size: .
CDR3 DNA: TGCGCCAGCAGCTCAGGCGGGGGTAACCAAGAGACCCAGTACTTC
CDR3 protein: CASSSGGGNQETQYF

J gene: TRBJ2-7
V gene: TRBV18
D gene: .
clone size: many
CDR3 DNA: TGTGCCAGCTCACCACAAGTGGTAGCGCCCGACTACGAGCAGTACTTC
CDR3 protein: CASSPQVVAPDYEQYF

J gene: TRBJ2-3
V gene: TRBV7-8
D gene: .
clone size: .
CDR3 DNA: TGTGCCAGCAGCTTCCGACAGTCCTACACAGATACGCAGTATTTT
CDR3 protein: CASSFRQSYTDTQYF

J gene: TRBJ2-7
V gene: TRBV28
D gene: .
clone size: many
CDR3 DNA: TGTGCCAGCAGACCATCCCTCTACGAGCAGTACTTC
CDR3 protein: CASRPSLYEQYF

J gene: TRBJ2-3
V gene: TRBV15
D gene: .
clone size: .
CDR3 DNA: TGTGCCACCAGCAGAGTGGGTAGCCCAGATACGCAGTATTTT
CDR3 protein: CATSRVGSPDTQYF

J gene: TRBJ2-3
V gene: TRBV11-3
D gene: .
clone size: .
CDR3 DNA: TGTGCCAGCAGCCGCAGGGGCGGCGGGTACACAGATACGCAGTATTTT
CDR3 protein: CASSRRGGGYTDTQYF

J gene: TRBJ2-4
V gene: TRBV9
D gene: .
clone size: .
CDR3 DNA: TGTGCCAGCAGCCCCCGCCCCCTTAATGGTGTAAACATTCAGTACTTC
CDR3 protein: CASSPRPLNGVNIQYF

J gene: TRBJ1-2
V gene: TRBV27
D gene: TRBD1
clone size: .
CDR3 DNA: TGTGCCAGCAGGCCGACAGGGGGCGGAATCTATGGCTACACCTTC
CDR3 protein: CASRPTGGGIYGYTF

J gene: TRBJ1-4
V gene: TRBV11-2
D gene: .
clone size: few
CDR3 DNA: TGTGCCAGCAAAATGACAGGCAATGAAAAACTGTTTTTT
CDR3 protein: CASKMTGNEKLFF

J gene: TRBJ2-1
V gene: TRBV7-9
D gene: TRBD2
clone size: .
CDR3 DNA: TGTGCCAGCAGCTCCGATTCCGGGACTAGTTGGAATGAGCAGTTCTTC
CDR3 protein: CASSSDSGTSWNEQFF

J gene: TRBJ2-4
V gene: TRBV20-1
D gene: TRBD2
clone size: .
CDR3 DNA: TGCAGTGCTAGAGAGGGCGGGGAGGGAGACATTCAGTACTTC
CDR3 protein: CSAREGGEGDIQYF

J gene: TRBJ2-5
V gene: TRBV20-1
D gene: .
clone size: .
CDR3 DNA: TGCAGTGCTACATACACGGGCCAAGAGACCCAGTACTTC
CDR3 protein: CSATYTGQETQYF

J gene: TRBJ2-7
V gene: TRBV27
D gene: .
clone size: many
CDR3 DNA: TGTGCCAGCAGTTTACGGGGTAGTTACTACGAGCAGTACTTC
CDR3 protein: CASSLRGSYYEQYF

J gene: TRBJ2-1
V gene: TRBV10-2
D gene: TRBD2
clone size: many
CDR3 DNA: TGCGCCAGCAGTGGGATTCTAGCGGGAGGGCCCAATGAGCAGTTCTTC
CDR3 protein: CASSGILAGGPNEQFF

J gene: TRBJ1-5
V gene: TRBV10-3
D gene: .
clone size: many
CDR3 DNA: TGTGCCACCGCGACAGGCTGGGACAATCAGCCCCAGCATTTT
CDR3 protein: CATATGWDNQPQHF

J gene: TRBJ2-1
V gene: TRBV20-1
D gene: TRBD2
clone size: few
CDR3 DNA: TGCAGTGCTAGAGGGGGGGCTAGCGGGCTAAAGGAGCAGTTCTTC
CDR3 protein: CSARGGASGLKEQFF

J gene: TRBJ2-2
V gene: TRBV5-5
D gene: .
clone size: .
CDR3 DNA: TGTGCCAGCGGCCGTGGGCTGAACACCGGGGAGCTGTTTTTT
CDR3 protein: CASGRGLNTGELFF

J gene: TRBJ2-7
V gene: TRBV7-2
D gene: .
clone size: many
CDR3 DNA: TGTGCCAGCAGCCGGGCAGGCTTCTCCTACGAGCAGTACTTC
CDR3 protein: CASSRAGFSYEQYF

J gene: TRBJ2-5
V gene: TRBV5-1
D gene: .
clone size: .
CDR3 DNA: TGCGCCAGCAGCCGCACCACAGGGAATCAAGAGACCCAGTACTTC
CDR3 protein: CASSRTTGNQETQYF

J gene: TRBJ1-1
V gene: TRBV20-1
D gene: TRBD1
clone size: few
CDR3 DNA: TGCAGTGCCGACGGACAGGGGGTCACTGAAGCTTTCTTT
CDR3 protein: CSADGQGVTEAFF

J gene: TRBJ2-1
V gene: TRBV7-9
D gene: .
clone size: few
CDR3 DNA: TGTGCCAGCAGCTTTTTCAGGGGCTCCTACAATGAGCAGTTCTTC
CDR3 protein: CASSFFRGSYNEQFF

J gene: TRBJ1-1
V gene: TRBV6-2/TRBV6-3
D gene: .
clone size: many
CDR3 DNA: TGTGCCAGCAGTTACTCGGAGAAACCACCTTTCTTT
CDR3 protein: CASSYSEKPPFF

J gene: TRBJ1-1
V gene: TRBV7-6
D gene: .
clone size: .
CDR3 DNA: TGTGCCAGCTTCTTAGTTAGTTCGGGAGATGCCAACACTGAAGCTTTCTTT
CDR3 protein: CASFLVSSGDANTEAFF

J gene: TRBJ1-2
V gene: TRBV7-9
D gene: TRBD1
clone size: many
CDR3 DNA: TGTGCCAGCACCTCCCGGGACAGGGGTTTCGGCTACACCTTC
CDR3 protein: CASTSRDRGFGYTF

J gene: TRBJ1-5
V gene: TRBV28
D gene: TRBD1
clone size: many
CDR3 DNA: TGTGCCAGCAAAGGACAGGGGGCCTGGCAGCCCCAGCATTTT
CDR3 protein: CASKGQGAWQPQHF